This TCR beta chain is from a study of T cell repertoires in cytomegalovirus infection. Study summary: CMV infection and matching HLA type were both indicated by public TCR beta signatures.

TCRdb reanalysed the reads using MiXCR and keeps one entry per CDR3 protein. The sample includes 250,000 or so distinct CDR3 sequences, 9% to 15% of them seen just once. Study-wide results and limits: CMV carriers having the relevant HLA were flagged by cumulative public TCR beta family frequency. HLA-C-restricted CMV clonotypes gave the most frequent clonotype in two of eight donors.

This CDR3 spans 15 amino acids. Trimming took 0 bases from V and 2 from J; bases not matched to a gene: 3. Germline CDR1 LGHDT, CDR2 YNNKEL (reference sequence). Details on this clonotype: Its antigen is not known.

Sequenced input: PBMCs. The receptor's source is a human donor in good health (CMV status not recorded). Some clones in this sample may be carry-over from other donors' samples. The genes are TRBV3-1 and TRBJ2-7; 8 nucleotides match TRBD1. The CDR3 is CASSQEGQGPYEQYF. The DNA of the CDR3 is TGTGCCAGCAGCCAAGAAGGACAGGGCCCCTACGAGCAGTACTTC.